The text below deals with one T cell receptor (beta chain). Its antigen is not identified. The authors obtained over 95% purity in all sorted populations. This sample was included in a study of beta chain features in type 1 diabetes. The wider study: All samples combined gave about 100 million sorted cells for examination.

The CDR3 runs 15 residues. V was trimmed by 3 bases and J by 2 bases, leaving 14 bases between them. CDR1 is MDHEN and CDR2 is SYDVKM in the germline V gene. The entirety of the isolated RNA underwent reverse transcription, so expressed TCRB transcripts were sequenced. Generated by immunoSEQ multiplex PCR, the TCRdb table keeps only in-frame clones and is missing some. Of 240,000 or so clones listed, approximately 15% are singletons. General study points: cDNA-based sequencing might over-represent cells highly expressing TCR. In all four CD4+ subsets, TCRB CDR3 length was significantly, moderately reduced in type 1 diabetes.

The chain has TRBV28 and TRBJ2-7, with D possibly being TRBD1 (7 bases). Source material: naive CD4+ T cells from blood. This TCR derives from a man aged 25-45 years with type 1 diabetes. The CDR3, as DNA: TGTGCCAGCAGTTTGTGGGCAGGGGGGACCTACGAGCAGTACTTC. This gives the protein CASSLWAGGTYEQYF.